These T cell receptor beta chains were read from a single sample in a study of shared clonotypes between healthy human individuals. Method: immunoSEQ multiplex PCR; TCRdb's copy keeps in-frame clones and lacks some. The repertoire holds about 1.5 million clones, with 98% as singletons. The sequenced material came from naive CD4+ T cells sorted from blood. The receptors originated from a young man in good health. Each CDR3 is given with its conserved first and last residue. The D gene is left open where the match is weak. Clone size appears in some rows only: once, few, many, or a class for an expanded clone.

TRBV2,TRBJ1-2,-,-,TGTGCCAGCAGGGGGGTGGAAGGGATTGGCGGCTACACCTTC,CASRGVEGIGGYTF
TRBV27,TRBJ2-7,-,-,TGTGCCACCAAGGGGGGGCTCGTCTACGAGCAGTACTTC,CATKGGLVYEQYF
TRBV28,TRBJ2-7,-,TRBD2,TGTGCCAGCAGATTTAGCGGGAGGAATCACGAGCAGTACTTC,CASRFSGRNHEQYF
TRBV9,TRBJ2-5,-,-,TGTGCCAGCAGCGTAGACACAAGAGAGACCCAGTACTTC,CASSVDTRETQYF
TRBV4-2,TRBJ1-4,-,-,TGTGCCAGCAGCCAAGATCGGGAGCTTAATGAAAAACTGTTTTTT,CASSQDRELNEKLFF
TRBV29-1,TRBJ2-5,once,-,TGCAGCTCCCGGGCCTACCAAGAGACCCAGTACTTC,CSSRAYQETQYF
TRBV11-2,TRBJ1-1,-,-,TGTGCCAGCAGCCGCAGGGGCGCTGAAGCTTTCTTT,CASSRRGAEAFF
TRBV7-3,TRBJ2-2,-,TRBD1,TGTGCCAGCAGGCCGGGACAGGGTAACACCGGGGAGCTGTTTTTT,CASRPGQGNTGELFF
TRBV10-3,TRBJ2-6,-,-,TGTGCCATCAGAGGAACAGTCCTTCCCGCATCTGGGGCCAACGTCCTGACTTTC,CAIRGTVLPASGANVLTF
TRBV18,TRBJ2-1,-,TRBD2,TGTGCCAGCTCACCACTGACTAGCCAACAATTCGGTGAGCAGTTCTTC,CASSPLTSQQFGEQFF
TRBV5-4,TRBJ1-1,once,-,TGTGCCAGCAGCTTGGTCGGGAGTAGGACTGAAGCTTTCTTT,CASSLVGSRTEAFF
TRBV5-4,TRBJ2-5,-,-,TGTGCCAGCAGTCCAATCGGGGGAGGTCCCCAAGAGACCCAGTACTTC,CASSPIGGGPQETQYF
TRBV28,TRBJ1-2,-,-,TGTGCCAGCAGTTCGACATGGGGTGTCGTTTTGGGCTACACCTTC,CASSSTWGVVLGYTF
TRBV5-1,TRBJ1-1,once,TRBD1,TGCGCCAGCAGCTTGGTCCCGGGACAGGGAATCGACACTGAAGCTTTCTTT,CASSLVPGQGIDTEAFF
TRBV29-1,TRBJ2-7,-,TRBD1,TGCAGCGTTGAATTCGGGACAGGGCGTGAGCAGTACTTC,CSVEFGTGREQYF
TRBV7-9,TRBJ2-1,-,-,TGTGCCAGCAGCTTAGTAGCTCCAGGCTATTTCGGTGAGCAGTTCTTC,CASSLVAPGYFGEQFF
TRBV30,TRBJ1-1,-,-,TGTGCCTCGCAGGGAACTGAAGCTTTCTTT,CASQGTEAFF
TRBV10-1,TRBJ2-1,-,TRBD1,TGCGCCAGCAGTGAGTCCTACAGGGGCGTAGAGCAGTTCTTC,CASSESYRGVEQFF
TRBV27,TRBJ1-1,-,-,TGTGCCAGCAGTTCCCGTCCCCCAGGTGAAGTAAGCACTGAAGCTTTCTTT,CASSSRPPGEVSTEAFF
TRBV7-2,TRBJ1-5,-,-,TGTGCCAGCAGCAAAAACCCGGGCTACAATCAGCCCCAGCATTTT,CASSKNPGYNQPQHF
TRBV18,TRBJ2-2,-,-,TGTGCCAGCTCACCCGGGGCCGGGAACACCGGGGAGCTGTTTTTT,CASSPGAGNTGELFF
TRBV5-5,TRBJ1-1,-,-,TGTGCCAGCAGCTCTATAGGACAGCAGAAGATCTTT,CASSSIGQQKIF
TRBV7-9,TRBJ2-1,-,TRBD2,TGTGCCAGCATAGACGTGAGTAGCGGGCCCAATGAGCAGTTCTTC,CASIDVSSGPNEQFF
TRBV15,TRBJ2-7,-,-,TGTGCCACCAGCAGAGACCAGTCCCCAGGGTTGTACGAGCAGTACTTC,CATSRDQSPGLYEQYF
TRBV19,TRBJ2-3,-,-,TGTGCCAGCGACGGTGGCACAGATACGCAGTATTTT,CASDGGTDTQYF
TRBV18,TRBJ2-3,once,-,TGTGCCAGCCAATCTTCTAGCACAGATACGCAGTATTTT,CASQSSSTDTQYF
TRBV7-2,TRBJ1-3,-,-,TGTGCCAGCAGCGGGCGGTCGGGACGATCTGGAAACACCATATATTTT,CASSGRSGRSGNTIYF
TRBV2,TRBJ1-2,-,-,TGTGCCAGCAGTGAAGAGACGTATAGACTGGTCGGCTATGGCTACACCTTC,CASSEETYRLVGYGYTF
TRBV18,TRBJ1-1,-,-,TGTGCCAGCTCAAAGGAAAAGAACACTGAAGCTTTCTTT,CASSKEKNTEAFF
TRBV6-5,TRBJ1-5,-,-,TGTGCCAGCAGTTACCCGCCAAATGAACAGCCCCAGCATTTT,CASSYPPNEQPQHF
TRBV5-5,TRBJ2-5,-,-,TGTGCCAGCGGCATCGAGCAGCTACAAGAGACCCAGTACTTC,CASGIEQLQETQYF
TRBV2,TRBJ2-3,-,TRBD2,TGTGCCAGCAGTGACGGACTAGCGGGGAAACCTAGCACAGATACGCAGTATTTT,CASSDGLAGKPSTDTQYF
TRBV5-5,TRBJ2-7,-,TRBD2,TGTGCCAGCAGCTTGCGGGAGGGCCTTAGTAACAACGAGCAGTACTTC,CASSLREGLSNNEQYF
TRBV20-1,TRBJ2-5,-,-,TGCAGTGCTAGAGCCGCAGAGACCCAGTACTTC,CSARAAETQYF
TRBV27,TRBJ2-3,-,TRBD2,TGTGCCAGCAGTTTATTAGGACTAGCGGGAACAGATACGCAGTATTTT,CASSLLGLAGTDTQYF
TRBV5-1,TRBJ2-3,-,TRBD2,TGCGCCAGCAGCTTGGGGGTTACTAGCGGGAGGGCCTACACAGATACGCAGTATTTT,CASSLGVTSGRAYTDTQYF
TRBV5-1,TRBJ2-3,-,TRBD2,TGCGCCAGCAGCTTCGGCCTAGCGGACCTGGATACGCAGTATTTT,CASSFGLADLDTQYF
TRBV19,TRBJ1-5,-,TRBD1,TGTGCCAGTAGACTAATACAGGGGGGATCAGCCCAGCATTTT,CASRLIQGGSAQHF
TRBV7-6,TRBJ2-7,-,TRBD2,TGTGCCAGCAGCATTACTAGCGGGAGCTACGAGCAGTACTTC,CASSITSGSYEQYF
TRBV5-1,TRBJ1-1,-,-,TGCGCCAGCAGCCCCGCCGCGGTGAACACTGAAGCTTTCTTT,CASSPAAVNTEAFF
TRBV18,TRBJ1-5,-,-,TGTGCCAGCTCAACGGGCTCTCAGCCCCAGCATTTT,CASSTGSQPQHF
TRBV6-9,TRBJ2-1,-,-,TGTGCCAGCAGTTATTCCCGGACAGCCACAGCCTACAATGAGCAGTTCTTC,CASSYSRTATAYNEQFF
TRBV5-1,TRBJ2-7,once,-,TGCGCCAGCAGCGCGGCAAGCGAGCAGTACTTC,CASSAASEQYF
TRBV4-3,TRBJ2-3,-,-,TGCGCCAGCAGCCAAGAATCCAGGGGCCCAGATACGCAGTATTTT,CASSQESRGPDTQYF
TRBV7-9,TRBJ2-1,-,TRBD1,TGTGCCAGCAGCTTAGCGCTCGGGACAGGCTACAATGAGCAGTTCTTC,CASSLALGTGYNEQFF
TRBV29-1,TRBJ2-5,-,-,TGCAGCGTTGGACATACTCAAGAGACCCAGTACTTC,CSVGHTQETQYF
TRBV27,TRBJ1-4,once,-,TGTGCCAGCAGTTTTAGAGGGAGCGGTGAAAAACTGTTTTTT,CASSFRGSGEKLFF
TRBV18,TRBJ2-3,-,-,TGTGCCAGCTCACCCGCTATTAGCACAGATACGCAGTATTTT,CASSPAISTDTQYF
TRBV10-2,TRBJ2-5,-,TRBD2,TGCGCCAGCAGCCGGACTAGCGGACGACAAGAGACCCAGTACTTC,CASSRTSGRQETQYF
TRBV4-1,TRBJ1-4,-,-,TGCGCCAGCAGCCAACAACAGCTAGCAACTAATGAAAAACTGTTTTTT,CASSQQQLATNEKLFF